The present TCR beta chain was sequenced within a study of T-cell reconstitution after alpha-beta-depleted transplantation in children. Unique molecular identifiers featured in how the TCRbeta library was prepared. TCRdb ran MiXCR on the PCR reads and lists one entry per CDR3 protein. The sample holds over 550,000 distinct CDR3 sequences; more than 9% are singletons and the top ten take less than 5%. This clonotype was seen more than once but under ten times. The CDR3 contains 14 residues. The V gene lost 2 bases and the J gene lost 6 bases, with 8 bases spanning the gap. Germline values: CDR1 SGHTA, CDR2 FQGTGA.

The material was PBMCs from the stem cell graft donor, obtained from the stem cell graft. The TCR originated in a human donor who donated a stem cell graft to a child with acute myeloid leukemia. The chain uses TRBV7-3 and TRBJ1-6; D ambiguous. In DNA form, the CDR3 reads TGTGCCAGCAGCTTAGGACTGACTAATTCACCCCTCCACTTT. This gives the protein CASSLGLTNSPLHF.